These T cell receptor beta chains were read from a single sample in a study of cytomegalovirus exposure and HLA in healthy donors. Clones were read by immunoSEQ multiplex PCR, and TCRdb kept only the in-frame ones, dropping some. The sample records 120,000 or so clones, 75% to 85% being singletons. Specimen: PBMCs. These receptors came from a woman aged 45-60 years in good health and CMV-seropositive. Each CDR3 is given with its conserved first and last residue. Each record gives: V gene, J gene, D gene, clone size, CDR3 DNA, CDR3 protein. D genes are given only for firm matches. Rows may omit the clone size; those that give it use once, few, many or a size class.

V: TRBV7-8; J: TRBJ2-7; D: TRBD1; size: NA; DNA: TGTGCCAGCAGCTTAGGTCGCGTGGGACAGGGAGGCGGGCAGTACTTC; CDR3: CASSLGRVGQGGGQYF
V: TRBV5-1; J: TRBJ2-7; D: NA; size: NA; DNA: TGCGCCAGCAGCTTGGCCGTTACAGGAGGGCCCAACGAGCAGTACTTC; CDR3: CASSLAVTGGPNEQYF
V: TRBV19; J: TRBJ1-2; D: NA; size: NA; DNA: TGTGCCAGTAGTCTAGGGGCTATAGGCTACACCTTC; CDR3: CASSLGAIGYTF
V: TRBV7-9; J: TRBJ2-5; D: NA; size: NA; DNA: TGTGCCAGCAGCTTGATGGCGGGGTCGGGGGAGACCCAGTACTTC; CDR3: CASSLMAGSGETQYF
V: TRBV5-1; J: TRBJ1-1; D: TRBD1; size: NA; DNA: TGCGCCAGCAGCTTGGCTTCAGGGGGTCTGATGACTGAAGCTTTCTTT; CDR3: CASSLASGGLMTEAFF
V: TRBV7-3; J: TRBJ1-1; D: NA; size: few; DNA: TGTGCCAGCAGCACGGACAGAAACACTGAAGCTTTCTTT; CDR3: CASSTDRNTEAFF
V: TRBV10-3; J: TRBJ2-3; D: TRBD2; size: few; DNA: TGTGCCATCAGCCCCGCAATTACTAGCGGGGGCCGACCTCTCACAGATACGCAGTATTTT; CDR3: CAISPAITSGGRPLTDTQYF
V: TRBV4-3; J: TRBJ2-2; D: TRBD2; size: NA; DNA: TGCGCCAGCAGCCTCAGTGGGTCGAGGTCGGCGGGGGGAGCCCGGGAAGGGGAGCTGTTTTTT; CDR3: CASSLSGSRSAGGAREGELFF
V: TRBV27; J: TRBJ2-3; D: NA; size: once; DNA: TGTGCCAGCAGTTTGGCCAGGAGCACAGATACGCAGTATTTT; CDR3: CASSLARSTDTQYF
V: TRBV6-5; J: TRBJ2-7; D: NA; size: NA; DNA: TGTGCCAGTAGTTACGGGGCTACCTACGAGCAGTACTTC; CDR3: CASSYGATYEQYF
V: TRBV27; J: TRBJ1-1; D: NA; size: once; DNA: TGTGCCAGCAGATTAGGGGGGGCCACTGAAGCTTTCTTT; CDR3: CASRLGGATEAFF
V: TRBV14; J: TRBJ1-2; D: NA; size: NA; DNA: TGTGCCAGCAGCCAGAGGATTGACGGCTCTAACTATGGCTACACCTTC; CDR3: CASSQRIDGSNYGYTF
V: TRBV19; J: TRBJ1-5; D: NA; size: NA; DNA: TGTGCCAGTAGTGCGGGATACGGAGTTTCGCCCCAGCATTTT; CDR3: CASSAGYGVSPQHF
V: TRBV5-6; J: TRBJ2-7; D: NA; size: NA; DNA: TGTGCCAGCAGCCGATACACAGGGATCTCCTACGAGCAGTACTTC; CDR3: CASSRYTGISYEQYF
V: TRBV11-2; J: TRBJ2-1; D: TRBD2; size: NA; DNA: TGTGCCAGCAGCTTTTTAGCGGGTAGGTTCTTC; CDR3: CASSFLAGRFF
V: TRBV6-5; J: TRBJ1-2; D: TRBD1; size: few; DNA: TGTGCCAGCAGGCCTCCCGGGACAGAGTATGGCTACACCTTC; CDR3: CASRPPGTEYGYTF
V: TRBV25-1; J: TRBJ2-7; D: TRBD1; size: few; DNA: TGTGCCAGCAGTCCTCGGACAGGCCCCTACGAGCAGTACTTC; CDR3: CASSPRTGPYEQYF
V: TRBV15; J: TRBJ2-5; D: NA; size: once; DNA: TGTGCCACCAGCAGGGGCGCTATGCAAGAGACCCAGTACTTC; CDR3: CATSRGAMQETQYF
V: TRBV6-4; J: TRBJ1-1; D: NA; size: once; DNA: TGTGCCAGCAGTGTCCGCGGGGGCACTGAAGCTTTCTTT; CDR3: CASSVRGGTEAFF
V: TRBV5-1; J: TRBJ2-3; D: NA; size: NA; DNA: TGCGCCAGCAGCTTGAGAGGGGGAGGCACAGATACGCAGTATTTT; CDR3: CASSLRGGGTDTQYF
V: TRBV7-2; J: TRBJ2-3; D: NA; size: NA; DNA: TGTGCCAGCAGCTTCCTAGCTAACACAGATACGCAGTATTTT; CDR3: CASSFLANTDTQYF
V: TRBV11-3; J: TRBJ1-1; D: TRBD1; size: NA; DNA: TGTGCCAGCAGCTCCGGGACAGGGGACACTGAAGCTTTCTTT; CDR3: CASSSGTGDTEAFF
V: TRBV11-2; J: TRBJ2-7; D: NA; size: NA; DNA: TGTGCCAGCAGATCCATCGGCAGGAACGAGCAGTACTTC; CDR3: CASRSIGRNEQYF
V: TRBV10-3; J: TRBJ2-7; D: NA; size: once; DNA: TGTGCCATCAGCTTCAGGGGCGAGCAGTACTTC; CDR3: CAISFRGEQYF
V: TRBV6-5; J: TRBJ1-1; D: TRBD1; size: NA; DNA: TGTGCCAGCAGTTACAGGGACAGGGGGAACACTGAAGCTTTCTTT; CDR3: CASSYRDRGNTEAFF
V: TRBV6-6; J: TRBJ2-5; D: TRBD1; size: NA; DNA: TGTGCCAGCAGTCCGACGGGACAGGGGACCCAGTACTTC; CDR3: CASSPTGQGTQYF
V: TRBV6-1; J: TRBJ2-3; D: TRBD1; size: NA; DNA: TGTGCCAGCAGGTGGGACAGAGATACGCAGTATTTT; CDR3: CASRWDRDTQYF
V: TRBV10-3; J: TRBJ1-1; D: NA; size: NA; DNA: TGTGCCATCAGTGTCAACAGGGAAGGGACTGAAGCTTTCTTT; CDR3: CAISVNREGTEAFF
V: TRBV5-4; J: TRBJ2-7; D: TRBD2; size: once; DNA: TGTGCCAGCAAGAGGGGCGGGGGGGCCTCGTACGAGCAGTACTTC; CDR3: CASKRGGGASYEQYF
V: TRBV6-6; J: TRBJ2-3; D: NA; size: NA; DNA: TGTGCCAGCACCCTGGACAGATTCACAGATACGCAGTATTTT; CDR3: CASTLDRFTDTQYF
V: TRBV5-1; J: TRBJ2-5; D: TRBD2; size: NA; DNA: TGCGCCAGCCGTAGACTAGCGGGGGACTCGGGGGAGCAGTACTTC; CDR3: CASRRLAGDSGEQYF
V: TRBV11-2; J: TRBJ2-4; D: TRBD2; size: few; DNA: TGTGCCAGCAGCTTAGAGAGAGGGGCGACTAGCCGAACCAAAAACATTCAGTACTTC; CDR3: CASSLERGATSRTKNIQYF
V: TRBV27; J: TRBJ1-5; D: NA; size: NA; DNA: TGTGCCAGCAGTTTAGAGGTCTGGCAGCCCCAGCATTTT; CDR3: CASSLEVWQPQHF
V: TRBV6-5; J: TRBJ1-3; D: TRBD1; size: few; DNA: TGTGCCAGCAGACAGGGGTTATCTGGAAACACCATATATTTT; CDR3: CASRQGLSGNTIYF
V: TRBV19; J: TRBJ2-5; D: NA; size: NA; DNA: TGTGCCAGTAGCCAGCGGGACCAAGAGACCCAGTACTTC; CDR3: CASSQRDQETQYF
V: TRBV5-4; J: TRBJ2-1; D: TRBD1; size: NA; DNA: TGTGCCAGCAGCGCCCGGACAGGGGGCAATGAGCAGTTCTTC; CDR3: CASSARTGGNEQFF
V: TRBV2; J: TRBJ2-4; D: NA; size: NA; DNA: TGTGCCAGCGCTAGGACAGCCAACTTCAAAAACATTCAGTACTTC; CDR3: CASARTANFKNIQYF